The clone carrying this TCR beta chain was counted a few times. Antigen: not known. The data belong to a study of blood T cells in healthy people across ages. Per individual sample, total RNA of at least 5.5 micrograms was extracted. With a J-beta primer mix and a sample-barcoded 5' primer, a second PCR ran about 7 to 12 cycles. TCRdb itself ran the 5' RACE reads through MiXCR, one entry per CDR3 protein. The sample contains roughly 2 million distinct CDR3 sequences, around 50% of which appear only once. Study findings and constraints: Diversity was estimated from one million T cells, and these estimates were considered underestimates.

The ends lost 6 bases at V and 6 bases at J; junction bases unmatched: 10. CDR1 is SNHLY, CDR2 FYNNEI, per germline. This CDR3 has 15 amino acids. Sequencing was carried out using blood. This sequence joins TRBV2 and TRBJ2-2; 7 bases align to TRBD2. This clonotype was sampled from a woman between 40 and 55 years old in good health. CDR3 nucleotide sequence: TGTGCCAGCAGATCCCCAGCGGGGACGTCCGGGGAGCTGTTTTTT. It yields the protein CASRSPAGTSGELFF.